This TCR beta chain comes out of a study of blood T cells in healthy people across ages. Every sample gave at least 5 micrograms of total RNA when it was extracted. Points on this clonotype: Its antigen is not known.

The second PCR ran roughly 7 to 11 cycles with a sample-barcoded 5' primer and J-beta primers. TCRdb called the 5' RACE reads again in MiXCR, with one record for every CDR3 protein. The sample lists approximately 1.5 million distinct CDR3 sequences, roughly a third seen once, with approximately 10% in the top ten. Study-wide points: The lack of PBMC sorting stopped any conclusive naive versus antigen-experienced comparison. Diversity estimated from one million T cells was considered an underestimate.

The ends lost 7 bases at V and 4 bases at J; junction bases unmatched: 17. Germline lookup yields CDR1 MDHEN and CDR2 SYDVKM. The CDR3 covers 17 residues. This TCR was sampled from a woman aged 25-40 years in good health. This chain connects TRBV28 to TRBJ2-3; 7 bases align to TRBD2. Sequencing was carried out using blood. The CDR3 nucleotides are TGTGCCAGCACCGGGCCCGGGATCGGGAGGAACGCAGATACGCAGTATTTT. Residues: CASTGPGIGRNADTQYF.